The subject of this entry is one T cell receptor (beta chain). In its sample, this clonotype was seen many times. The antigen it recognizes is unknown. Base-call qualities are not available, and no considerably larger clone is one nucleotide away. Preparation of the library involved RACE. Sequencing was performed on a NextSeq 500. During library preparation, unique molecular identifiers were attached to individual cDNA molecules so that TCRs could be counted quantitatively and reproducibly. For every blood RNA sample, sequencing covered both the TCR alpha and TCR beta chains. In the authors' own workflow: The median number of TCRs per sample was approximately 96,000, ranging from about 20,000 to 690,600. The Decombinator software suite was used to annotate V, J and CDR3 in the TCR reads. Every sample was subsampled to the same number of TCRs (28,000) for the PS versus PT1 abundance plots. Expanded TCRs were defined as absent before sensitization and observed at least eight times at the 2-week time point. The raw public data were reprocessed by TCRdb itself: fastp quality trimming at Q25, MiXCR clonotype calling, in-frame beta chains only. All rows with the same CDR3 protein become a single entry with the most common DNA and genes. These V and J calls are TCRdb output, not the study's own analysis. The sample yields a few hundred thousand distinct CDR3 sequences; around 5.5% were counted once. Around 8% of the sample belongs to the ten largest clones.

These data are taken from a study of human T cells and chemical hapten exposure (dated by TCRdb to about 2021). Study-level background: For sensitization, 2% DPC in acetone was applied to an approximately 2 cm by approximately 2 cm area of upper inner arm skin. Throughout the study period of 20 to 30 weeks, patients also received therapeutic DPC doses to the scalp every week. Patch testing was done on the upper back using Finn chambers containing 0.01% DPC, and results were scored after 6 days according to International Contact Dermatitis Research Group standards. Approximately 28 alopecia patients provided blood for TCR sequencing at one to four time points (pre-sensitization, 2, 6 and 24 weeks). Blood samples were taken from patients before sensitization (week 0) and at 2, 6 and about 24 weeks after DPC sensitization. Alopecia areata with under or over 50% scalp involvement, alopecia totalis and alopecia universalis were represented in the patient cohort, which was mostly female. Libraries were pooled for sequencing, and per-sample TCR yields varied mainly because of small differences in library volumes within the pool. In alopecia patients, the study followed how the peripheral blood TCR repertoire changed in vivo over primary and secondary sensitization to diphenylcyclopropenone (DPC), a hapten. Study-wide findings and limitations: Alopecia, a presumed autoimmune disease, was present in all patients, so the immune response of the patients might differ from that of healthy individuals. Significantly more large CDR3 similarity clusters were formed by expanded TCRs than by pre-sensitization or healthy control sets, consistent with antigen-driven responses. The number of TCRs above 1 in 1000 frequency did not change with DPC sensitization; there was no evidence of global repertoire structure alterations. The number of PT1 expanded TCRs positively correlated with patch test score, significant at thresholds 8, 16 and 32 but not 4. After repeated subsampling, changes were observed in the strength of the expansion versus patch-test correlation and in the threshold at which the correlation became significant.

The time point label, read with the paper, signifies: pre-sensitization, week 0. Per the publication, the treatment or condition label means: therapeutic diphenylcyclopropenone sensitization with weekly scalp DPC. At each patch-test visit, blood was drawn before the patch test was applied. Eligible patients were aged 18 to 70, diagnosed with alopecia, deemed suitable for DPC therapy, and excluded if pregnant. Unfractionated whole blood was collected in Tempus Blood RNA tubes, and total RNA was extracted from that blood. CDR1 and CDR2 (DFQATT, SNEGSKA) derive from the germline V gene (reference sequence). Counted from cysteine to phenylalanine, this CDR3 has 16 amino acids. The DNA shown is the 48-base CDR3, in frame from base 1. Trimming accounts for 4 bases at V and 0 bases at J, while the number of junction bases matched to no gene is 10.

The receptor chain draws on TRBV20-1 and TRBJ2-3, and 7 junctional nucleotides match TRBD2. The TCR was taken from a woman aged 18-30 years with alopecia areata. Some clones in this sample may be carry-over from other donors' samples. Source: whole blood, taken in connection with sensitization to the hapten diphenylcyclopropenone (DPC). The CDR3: CSAKGVAGLSTDTQYF. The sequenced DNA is TGCAGTGCTAAAGGGGTAGCGGGCCTTAGCACAGATACGCAGTATTTT.